This T cell receptor beta chain was observed in a study of blood T cell repertoires in COVID-19. In the study overall: Both acute and convalescent COVID-19 samples were obtained from the United States, Italy and Spain.

J was trimmed by 0 bases and V by 7 bases; bases with no gene match: 6. Germline-derived CDR1 and CDR2 are SGHRS and YFSETQ. The CDR3 consists of 15 residues. Assay used: immunoSEQ multiplex PCR; TCRdb lists only in-frame clones, some missing. In the table there are 85,000 to 100,000 clones, 80% to 90% of which are singletons. Sample: peripheral blood. The chain couples TRBV5-1 to TRBJ1-1; 10 bases map to TRBD1. This clonotype was sampled from an elderly man with COVID-19, enrolled during active disease. The DNA of the CDR3 is TGCGCCAGCGGGGGACAGGGGCCCATGAACACTGAAGCTTTCTTT. Amino acid sequence: CASGGQGPMNTEAFF.